This entry lists 19 T cell receptor beta chains sequenced from one sample in a study of T cell repertoires in cytomegalovirus infection. MiXCR, applied by TCRdb to the reads, yields one record per CDR3 protein. The sample holds approximately 350,000 distinct CDR3 sequences, about 34% seen once. No antigen is known for these receptors. The specimen was cultured PBMCs, collected from culture after CMV antigen stimulation. These receptors originate from a human donor in good health (CMV status not recorded). Some clones in this sample may be carry-over from other donors' samples.

This chain joins TRBV10-3 and TRBJ2-7; 11 bases line up with TRBD1. V shed 5 bases and J 5 bases; nucleotides not matched to a gene: 5. The CDR3 spans 14 residues. Germline assignment: CDR1 ENHRY and CDR2 SYGVKD. CDR3 in amino acids: CAISRDRGGNEQYF. In nucleotides, the CDR3 is TGTGCCATCAGTCGGGACAGGGGGGGGAACGAGCAGTACTTC.

In this sample, this clonotype turned up many times. The genes are TRBV6-2 or TRBV6-3 and TRBJ2-2; D ambiguous. Germline-derived CDR1 and CDR2 are MNHEY and SVGEGT. Trimming pared 6 bases from V and 1 base from J, leaving 18 bases between. The CDR3 runs 17 residues. This CDR3 is CASSSVRRPGNTGELFF. CDR3 DNA sequence: TGTGCCAGCAGCTCAGTAAGGCGGCCTGGGAACACCGGGGAGCTGTTTTTT.

This clonotype was observed a handful of times. The chain links TRBV20-1 to TRBJ2-3, with 9 bases fitting TRBD1. Trimming removed 3 bases from V and 2 bases from J; junction bases left unmatched: 12. The CDR3 runs to 17 residues. The germline CDR1 and CDR2 sequences are DFQATT and SNEGSKA (reference sequence). The CDR3 reads CSASPTPGQGFTDTQYF. CDR3 coding DNA: TGCAGTGCTAGTCCTACACCGGGACAGGGATTCACAGATACGCAGTATTTT.

This clonotype was detected many times. J is TRBJ1-5 and V is TRBV6-6, with 8 bases fitting TRBD1. The CDR3 totals 15 residues. Germline CDR1 is MNHNY and CDR2 is SVGAGI (reference sequence). Losses at the gene ends were 2 bases for V and 6 bases for J; bases not matched to a gene: 6. In nucleotides, the CDR3 is TGTGCCAGCAGTTACGCGACAGGGGTATCTCAGCCCCAGCATTTT. Translation gives CASSYATGVSQPQHF.

This clonotype was found a few times. The DNA of the CDR3 is TGCGCCAGCAGCCACGAACTAGCGAGTCCGTACAATGAGCAGTTCTTC. Amino acids: CASSHELASPYNEQFF. This chain joins TRBV4-3 and TRBJ2-1; TRBD2 aligns across 7 bases. Germline CDR1 LGHNA, CDR2 YSLEER. Trimming at V came to 3 bases and at J to 4 bases, leaving 9 bases not matched to a gene. The CDR3 length is 16 residues.

The chain has TRBV28 and TRBJ2-5; TRBD1 might be the D (6 bases). V gave up 7 bases and J gave up 3 bases, with 21 bases separating them. CDR1 and CDR2 (germline): MDHEN, SYDVKM. The CDR3 sequence is 16 residues long. In DNA, the CDR3 is TGTGCCAGCACCCTTCTCCGGGACACCCGCAAAGAGACCCAGTACTTC. Its protein product is CASTLLRDTRKETQYF.

This clonotype was counted a few times. The V and J genes are TRBV6-2 or TRBV6-3 and TRBJ2-1, with TRBD2 matching 13 bases. Losses at the gene ends were 2 bases for V and 3 bases for J; bases not matched to a gene: 7. Germline loops: CDR1 MNHEY, CDR2 SVGEGT. The CDR3 runs to 18 residues. Here the CDR3 reads CASSYTWTSGRIYNEQFF. CDR3 nucleotides: TGTGCCAGCAGTTACACATGGACTAGCGGGAGAATCTACAATGAGCAGTTCTTC.

The chain carries TRBV7-8 and TRBJ2-7; TRBD2 agrees at 11 bases. The CDR3 loop spans 15 amino acids. The trim removed 5 bases at V and 6 bases at J, leaving 9 bases unmatched. Germline V gives CDR1 SGHVS, CDR2 FQNEAQ. The CDR3 nucleotides are TGTGCCAGCAGCCTGACTAGCGGGATTCGCGGCGAGCAGTACTTC. Encoded protein: CASSLTSGIRGEQYF. The full variable domain, its missing parts supplied by reference TRBV7-8 and TRBJ2-7, is GAGVSQSPRYKVAKRGQDVALRCDPISGHVSLFWYQQALGQGPEFLTYFQNEAQLDKSGLPSDRFFAERPEGSVSTLKIQRTQQEDSAVYLCASSLTSGIRGEQYFGPGTRLTVT.

A single count supports this clonotype. The chain joins TRBV29-1 to TRBJ2-1, with D perhaps matching TRBD1 (6 bases). V dropped 5 bases and J dropped 5 bases, with 16 bases sitting between them. The CDR3 sequence is 14 residues long. Germline V gene data show CDR1 as SQVTM and CDR2 as ANQGSEA. CDR3 region: CSVCRDTGHNEQFF. As DNA, the CDR3 is TGCAGCGTTTGCCGGGACACGGGACACAATGAGCAGTTCTTC.

The CDR3 DNA sequence: TGTGCCACCAGCAGAGATCTGCGCATGGGGGGTGGGGGACCCACAGATACGCAGTATTTT. Translation gives CATSRDLRMGGGGPTDTQYF. V gene TRBV15 combines with J gene TRBJ2-3; tentatively, D is TRBD2 (6 bases). Germline V gives CDR1 LNHNV, CDR2 YYDKDF (reference sequence). The ends were cut back, 0 bases at V and 2 bases at J, with 24 bases in the middle. This CDR3 has 20 amino acids.

The chain recombines TRBV15 with TRBJ2-2, with no clear D. Between the trimmed V and J ends, which lost 8 bases and 1 base, there was a span of 14 bases. CDR1 LNHNV and CDR2 YYDKDF come from the germline V gene (reference sequence). The CDR3 is 15 amino acids. The CDR3 spells CATSVARGNTGELFF. As DNA, the CDR3 is TGTGCCACCTCTGTGGCGCGCGGGAACACCGGGGAGCTGTTTTTT. The full variable domain, completed using reference TRBV15 and TRBJ2-2, is DAMVIQNPRYQVTQFGKPVTLSCSQTLNHNVMYWYQQKSSQAPKLLFHYYDKDFNNEADTPDNFQSRRPNTSFCFLDIRSPGLGDTAMYLCATSVARGNTGELFFGEGSRLTVL.

This clonotype was detected only once. This chain uses TRBV15 with TRBJ2-1; D is unresolved. Germline CDR1 reads LNHNV; CDR2 reads YYDKDF (reference sequence). The CDR3 contains 12 residues. The germline V and J ends were trimmed by 9 bases and 3 bases, with 9 bases remaining between them. CDR3: CATKGLYNEQFF. CDR3 nucleotides: TGTGCCACAAAGGGCCTCTACAATGAGCAGTTCTTC.

V is TRBV20-1 and J is TRBJ2-3; 10 positions match TRBD2. V dropped 0 bases and J dropped 0; count of bases not matched to a gene: 0. The CDR3 totals 15 residues. In germline, CDR1 is DFQATT, CDR2 SNEGSKA (reference sequence). CDR3: CSARELAGSTDTQYF. The CDR3 coding sequence is TGCAGTGCTAGAGAACTAGCGGGGAGCACAGATACGCAGTATTTT.

The chain has TRBV7-2 and TRBJ2-2, with 8 positions matching TRBD1. The J segment lost 5 bases and the V segment lost 5 bases, leaving 7 bases of the junction unmatched. CDR1 is SGHTA, CDR2 FQGNSA, per germline. This CDR3 spans 15 amino acids. This chain's CDR3 is CASSGQGISTGELFF. Written as DNA, the CDR3 is TGTGCCAGCAGCGGACAGGGAATCTCGACCGGGGAGCTGTTTTTT.

This sequence joins TRBV12-3 or TRBV12-4 and TRBJ1-1; 7 bases are a match to TRBD1. This CDR3 region has 16 residues. V lost 5 bases, J lost 1 base, and 10 bases stayed unmatched. This CDR3 is CASSPWGRGGNTEAFF. CDR3 nucleotides: TGTGCCAGCAGTCCGTGGGGCAGGGGGGGGAACACTGAAGCTTTCTTT.

The table lists this clonotype with many counts. The chain uses TRBV7-2 and TRBJ2-3; TRBD2 might be the D (5 bases). Trimming shortened V by 3 bases and J by 6 bases, and 13 bases separated the two germline ends. CDR1 is SGHTA and CDR2 is FQGNSA in the germline V gene. The CDR3 is 14 amino acids. The chain's CDR3 is CASSFLRGSDTQYF. In DNA, the CDR3 is TGTGCCAGCAGCTTCCTACGCGGGTCCGATACGCAGTATTTT.

J is TRBJ2-1 and V is TRBV19; perhaps TRBD2 as D (6 bases). This CDR3 spans 15 amino acids. Trimming left V 3 bases short and J 2 bases short, with 11 bases between. Germline V CDR1 and CDR2: LNHDA, SQIVND (reference sequence). CDR3 protein: CASSIGGPTYNEQFF. The CDR3, as DNA: TGTGCCAGTAGTATTGGAGGGCCTACCTACAATGAGCAGTTCTTC.

This clonotype was seen more than once but under ten times. The chain links TRBV11-1 to TRBJ2-2, with D uncertain. This CDR3 has 15 residues. The ends were cut back, 6 bases at V and 3 bases at J, with 14 bases in the middle. Germline values: CDR1 SGHAT, CDR2 FQDESV (reference sequence). CDR3 sequence reads: CASSRLQDYTGELFF. The DNA for the CDR3 is TGTGCCAGCAGTCGACTCCAGGATTACACCGGGGAGCTGTTTTTT. Full variable domain (missing parts from reference TRBV11-1 and TRBJ2-2): EAEVAQSPRYKITEKSQAVAFWCDPISGHATLYWYRQILGQGPELLVQFQDESVVDDSQLPKDRFSAERLKGVDSTLKIQPAELGDSAMYLCASSRLQDYTGELFFGEGSRLTVL.

The sample holds a few counts of this clonotype. The J gene is TRBJ1-2, the V gene TRBV2, with 9 bases lining up with TRBD1. CDR3 length equals 16 residues. Trimming removed 4 bases from V and 6 bases from J; junction bases left unmatched: 12. The germline gives CDR1 SNHLY, CDR2 FYNNEI. CDR3 residues: CASSVQGAAGFDGYTF. The CDR3 DNA reads TGTGCCAGCAGTGTACAGGGGGCCGCCGGCTTCGATGGCTACACCTTC.